The 30 T cell receptor beta chains below all came from one sample that was sequenced in a study of T cells after yellow fever vaccination. In TCRdb, the 5' RACE reads were re-called with MiXCR into one record per CDR3 protein. The data hold approximately 350,000 distinct CDR3 sequences, with 11% observed a single time. This specimen consisted of PBMCs, obtained on the day of the first yellow fever vaccination. Receptors were obtained from a man between 18 and 35 years old who received the YFV17D yellow fever vaccine.

This clonotype was recorded at least ten times. CDR3 region: CASSLIGPSNTEAFF. Here the CDR3 DNA reads TGCGCCAGCAGCTTGATCGGGCCATCGAACACTGAAGCTTTCTTT. This rearrangement joins TRBV5-1 to TRBJ1-1; D uncertain. CDR1 SGHRS and CDR2 YFSETQ come from the germline V gene. CDR3 length: 15 amino acids. The V gene lost 1 base and the J gene lost 1 base, with 11 bases spanning the gap.

The sample holds a few counts of this clonotype. The gene calls are TRBV7-3 and TRBJ2-1; 8 nucleotides match TRBD2. This CDR3 is 15 amino acids long. With V trimmed by 5 bases and J by 9 bases, 12 bases remained unmatched. The V gene's germline CDR1 is SGHTA and CDR2 FQGTGA. CDR3 region: CASSTTGGHYGEQFF. The CDR3 DNA follows: TGTGCCAGCAGCACAACGGGGGGGCATTATGGTGAGCAGTTCTTC. Full variable domain (remainder filled in from reference TRBV7-3 and TRBJ2-1): GAGVSQTPSNKVTEKGKYVELRCDPISGHTALYWYRQSLGQGPEFLIYFQGTGAADDSGLPNDRFFAVRPEGSVSTLKIQRTERGDSAVYLCASSTTGGHYGEQFFGPGTRLTVL.

This sequence joins TRBV5-1 and TRBJ2-3; 12 nucleotides line up with TRBD2. Trimming cost V 4 bases and J 4 bases; bases outside gene matches: 4. This CDR3 is 15 amino acids long. CDR1 is SGHRS, CDR2 YFSETQ, per germline. DNA of the CDR3: TGCGCCAGCAGCACGACTAGCGGGGGACCAGATACGCAGTATTTT. This translates into CASSTTSGGPDTQYF.

V usage is TRBV24-1 and J usage is TRBJ1-3, with D unresolved. The CDR3 runs 13 residues. The germline CDR1 and CDR2 sequences are KGHDR and SFDVKD. V was cut by 6 bases and J by 6 bases, with 11 bases left in between. The DNA of the CDR3 is TGTGCCACCAGTAGGACGGGAGAAAACACCATATATTTT. As protein: CATSRTGENTIYF.

The V gene is TRBV4-3, the J gene TRBJ2-4; no definite D call. V was clipped by 5 bases and J by 0 bases, with 11 bases between them. Germline V gene sequence: CDR1 LGHNA, CDR2 YSLEER. CDR3 length equals 15 residues. The CDR3 DNA follows: TGCGCCAGCAGCGAAAGGGTGTTAGCCAAAAACATTCAGTACTTC. Translated, it gives CASSERVLAKNIQYF.

This rearrangement joins TRBV7-2 to TRBJ2-5; a weak D match, TRBD2 (6 bases). CDR1 is SGHTA, CDR2 FQGNSA, per germline. The CDR3 spans 14 residues. The germline V and J ends were trimmed by 5 bases and 5 bases, with 15 bases remaining between them. This chain's CDR3 is CASSVTSSYETQYF. CDR3 DNA sequence: TGTGCCAGCAGCGTCACTAGCAGCTATGAGACCCAGTACTTC.

This clonotype was observed many times. Germline and junction disagree at one end, which may indicate a read error. V usage is TRBV28 and J usage is TRBJ1-5, with TRBD1 as a possible D gene (6 bases). This CDR3 region has 14 residues. Germline lookup yields CDR1 MDHEN and CDR2 SYDVKM. CDR3 residues: CASSLVQGNQPQHF. The CDR3 DNA follows: TGCGCCAGCAGCTTGGTACAGGGAAATCAGCCCCAGCATTTT.

The V and J genes are TRBV5-1 and TRBJ1-6; D gene unclear. The CDR3 sequence is 15 residues long. Trimming left V 2 bases short and J 7 bases short, with 13 bases between. The V gene's germline CDR1 is SGHRS and CDR2 YFSETQ. The CDR3 sequence is CASSFAGNSNSPLHF. The CDR3 nucleotides are TGCGCCAGCAGCTTTGCTGGAAATTCCAATTCACCCCTCCACTTT.

V usage is TRBV5-1 and J usage is TRBJ1-1, with D tentatively TRBD1 (6 bases). V was clipped by 1 base and J by 0 bases, with 16 bases between them. The CDR3 is made up of 17 amino acids. Germline V gene lookup returns CDR1 SGHRS and CDR2 YFSETQ. The DNA for the CDR3 is TGCGCCAGCAGCTTGAGGCCGGGGGACAACATGAACACTGAAGCTTTCTTT. It codes for CASSLRPGDNMNTEAFF.

This clonotype was seen a handful of times. The chain joins TRBV4-3 to TRBJ2-7, with D possibly being TRBD2 (5 bases). Trimming took 0 bases from V and 4 from J, leaving 16 bases between them. The CDR3 contains 16 residues. Germline-derived CDR1 and CDR2 are LGHNA and YSLEER. CDR3 loop: CASSQDPGGSVYEQYF. The CDR3 DNA is TGCGCCAGCAGCCAAGATCCAGGAGGTTCGGTATACGAGCAGTACTTC.

With regard to this clonotype: The junction differs from germline at one of its ends, possibly a read error. The CDR3 nucleotides read TGCAGCGTTGAGAGGTGGACCGGGGAGCAGTTTTTT. Translation gives CSVERWTGEQFF. The chain has TRBV29-1 and TRBJ2-2, with D possibly being TRBD2 (5 bases). Germline V lookup: CDR1 SQVTM, CDR2 ANQGSEA. The CDR3 sequence is 12 residues long.

This clonotype has only a few counts. The chain employs TRBV6-2 or TRBV6-3 and TRBJ1-3, with 8 bases matching TRBD1. The CDR3 covers 14 residues. The trim removed 7 bases at V and 4 bases at J, leaving 6 bases unmatched. Germline V gives CDR1 MNHEY, CDR2 SVGEGT. Here the CDR3 DNA reads TGTGCCAGCACCCAGGGGGCACAAGGAAACACCATATATTTT. Amino acids: CASTQGAQGNTIYF.

This chain links TRBV9 with TRBJ2-1; 8 bases map to TRBD2. There are 19 residues in the CDR3. J was trimmed by 2 bases and V by 0 bases; bases with no gene match: 13. Germline CDR1 is SGDLS and CDR2 is YYNGEE. The CDR3 DNA follows: TGTGCCAGCAGCGTAGCTGAGGGGACGGGACTAGGTACCTACAATGAGCAGTTCTTC. Its translation is CASSVAEGTGLGTYNEQFF.

This chain joins TRBV5-4 and TRBJ1-2, with no clear D. CDR1 is SGHNT and CDR2 is YYREEE in the germline V gene (reference sequence). Trimming pared 4 bases from V and 0 bases from J, leaving 10 bases between. This CDR3 region has 14 residues. This chain's CDR3 is CASSPPGSNYGYTF. DNA of the CDR3: TGTGCCAGCAGCCCCCCCGGGTCTAACTATGGCTACACCTTC.

This clonotype was counted between two and nine times. The chain recombines TRBV27 with TRBJ2-7; perhaps TRBD2 as D (7 bases). The CDR3 has 18 amino acids. CDR1 is MNHEY, CDR2 SMNVEV, per germline (reference sequence). Trimming removed 5 bases from V and 1 base from J, with 24 bases in between. The CDR3 spells CASSGPGAGERGSYEQYV. The CDR3 DNA reads as TGTGCCAGCAGTGGACCAGGGGCGGGGGAGCGGGGATCCTACGAGCAGTACGTC.

The J gene is TRBJ1-2, the V gene TRBV27; D call uncertain. V lost 6 bases and J 1 base, leaving 12 bases between the germline ends. The length of the CDR3 is 14 residues. CDR1 MNHEY and CDR2 SMNVEV come from the germline V gene (reference sequence). The CDR3 here is CASSPSGINYGYTF. As DNA, the CDR3 is TGTGCCAGCAGCCCTTCGGGGATTAACTATGGCTACACCTTC.

DNA for the CDR3: TGTGCCAGCAGCTTGGCCGAGTCGTGGACAGGGGCTCTATTAGCTAACTATGGCTACACCTTC. Translating it yields CASSLAESWTGALLANYGYTF. V gene TRBV5-6 combines with J gene TRBJ1-2, with 9 bases aligning to TRBD1. This CDR3 is built from 21 residues. The V and J ends lost 0 bases and 0 bases, in that order; junction bases with no gene match: 18. Germline CDR1 and CDR2: SGHDT and YYEEEE.

This rearrangement joins TRBV7-3 to TRBJ2-1; D not certain. Germline assignment: CDR1 SGHTA and CDR2 FQGTGA. V lost 6 bases to trimming and J lost 4 bases, with 13 bases between them. The CDR3 consists of 14 residues. The CDR3, as DNA: TGTGCCAGCAGTACCAACTCGCCTTACAATGAGCAGTTCTTC. Protein sequence: CASSTNSPYNEQFF.

This clonotype occurred a few times. This chain links TRBV13 with TRBJ2-7; a possible D gene is TRBD2 (6 bases). This CDR3 has 15 residues. CDR1 is PRHDT, CDR2 FYEKMQ, per germline (reference sequence). The V gene lost 3 bases and the J gene lost 1 base, with 13 bases spanning the gap. The CDR3 DNA reads TGTGCCAGCAGCTTGGAGGGCCGATTATCCTACGAGCAGTACTTC. Residues: CASSLEGRLSYEQYF.

The chain joins TRBV7-2 to TRBJ1-6; D is undetermined. This CDR3 has 14 residues. Trimming cost V 5 bases and J 0 bases, with 5 bases left between them. Germline CDR1 is SGHTA and CDR2 is FQGNSA. DNA of the CDR3: TGTGCCAGCAGCCCACTCTCCTATAATTCACCCCTCCACTTT. The encoded protein is CASSPLSYNSPLHF.

The rearrangement joins TRBV5-2 to TRBJ1-3; the listed D gene, TRBD1, was not tested against the DNA. TRBV5-2 is tagged as a pseudogene. The CDR3 spans 15 residues. The CDR3, as DNA: TGTGCCATGGGCTCCGGGCTCTACTCTGGAAACACCATATATTTT. The encoded protein is CAMGSGLYSGNTIYF.

The chain carries TRBV19 and TRBJ2-4; 8 nucleotides line up with TRBD1. Germline assignment: CDR1 LNHDA and CDR2 SQIVND (reference sequence). CDR3 length: 14 residues. After removal of 1 base from V and 7 bases from J, the junction contained 3 bases not matched to a gene. For the CDR3, the DNA is TGTGCCAGTAGTATAGGCAGGGGGCTTAACATTCAGTACTTC. Translating gives CASSIGRGLNIQYF. Together with reference TRBV19 and TRBJ2-4, the CDR3 gives the full variable domain: DGGITQSPKYLFRKEGQNVTLSCEQNLNHDAMYWYRQDPGQGLRLIYYSQIVNDFQKGDIAEGYSVSREKKESFPLTVTSAQKNPTAFYLCASSIGRGLNIQYFGAGTRLSVL.

CDR3 amino acids: CASSEESNSYEQYF. The CDR3 DNA is TGCGCCAGCAGCGAAGAATCTAACTCCTACGAGCAGTACTTC. J is TRBJ2-7 and V is TRBV5-1; D is uncertain. V was cut by 4 bases and J by 0 bases, with 11 bases left in between. Germline V gene lookup returns CDR1 SGHRS and CDR2 YFSETQ. CDR3 length equals 14 residues.

This clonotype was recorded only once. The chain has TRBV4-3 and TRBJ2-3; maybe TRBD2 (5 bases). The V gene lost 3 bases and the J gene lost 5 bases, with 18 bases spanning the gap. CDR3 length: 16 amino acids. The germline gives CDR1 LGHNA, CDR2 YSLEER. CDR3 region: CASSHNGGLVGDTQYF. CDR3 coding DNA: TGCGCCAGCAGCCACAATGGCGGGCTGGTGGGAGATACGCAGTATTTT.

This clonotype was found a few times. This chain's CDR3 is CASSYSSRGGMNTEAFF. DNA for the CDR3: TGTGCCAGCAGTTACTCGAGCCGCGGGGGGATGAACACTGAAGCTTTCTTT. V usage is TRBV6-5 and J usage is TRBJ1-1; maybe TRBD1 (5 bases). The CDR3 runs to 17 residues. The germline gives CDR1 MNHEY, CDR2 SVGAGI. V was pared by 0 bases and J by 0 bases, with 14 bases between.

This chain uses TRBV9 with TRBJ1-1, with D unclear. The V and J ends lost 0 bases and 1 base respectively, with 7 bases between them. There are 14 residues in the CDR3. Germline lookup yields CDR1 SGDLS and CDR2 YYNGEE. CDR3 sequence reads: CASSVERTNTEAFF. For the CDR3, the DNA is TGTGCCAGCAGCGTAGAGAGGACGAACACTGAAGCTTTCTTT.

The CDR3 nucleotides are TGCGCCAGCAGCTTCCGGGACAGGGGACTCTACGAGCAGTACTTC. Its protein product is CASSFRDRGLYEQYF. The J gene is TRBJ2-7, the V gene TRBV5-1, with TRBD1 matching 10 bases. Germline assignment: CDR1 SGHRS and CDR2 YFSETQ. V was clipped by 2 bases and J by 3 bases; unmatched bases: 5. The CDR3 has 15 residues.

This clonotype was seen a few times. V is TRBV5-1 and J is TRBJ2-1; perhaps TRBD2 as D (5 bases). Germline V gene sequence: CDR1 SGHRS, CDR2 YFSETQ. The CDR3 covers 18 residues. Trimming pared 0 bases from V and 0 bases from J, leaving 16 bases between. CDR3 sequence reads: CASSLVGRGAGSYNEQFF. CDR3 sequence (DNA): TGCGCCAGCAGCTTGGTGGGCCGGGGAGCTGGCTCCTACAATGAGCAGTTCTTC.

This clonotype was seen a handful of times. This rearrangement joins TRBV6-1 to TRBJ2-3; TRBD2 agrees at 10 bases. CDR3 size: 15 residues. Trimming at V came to 1 base and at J to 3 bases, leaving 1 base not matched to a gene. In germline, CDR1 is MNHNS, CDR2 SASEGT. As DNA, the CDR3 is TGTGCCAGCAGTGAAGAGCGGGGGGGGACAGATACGCAGTATTTT. Amino acid sequence: CASSEERGGTDTQYF.

V gene TRBV3-1 combines with J gene TRBJ1-3; D is perhaps TRBD1 (5 bases). The germline V gene encodes CDR1 LGHDT and CDR2 YNNKEL (reference sequence). Trimming took 2 bases from V and 7 from J, leaving 27 bases between them. The CDR3 covers 19 residues. This CDR3 reads CASSQPGGEFRALRNTIYF. The CDR3 coding sequence is TGTGCCAGCAGCCAACCCGGAGGGGAGTTCCGGGCCCTACGGAACACCATATATTTT. Together with reference TRBV3-1 and TRBJ1-3, the CDR3 gives the full variable domain: DTAVSQTPKYLVTQMGNDKSIKCEQNLGHDTMYWYKQDSKKFLKIMFSYNNKELIINETVPNRFSPKSPDKAHLNLHINSLELGDSAVYFCASSQPGGEFRALRNTIYFGEGSWLTVV.